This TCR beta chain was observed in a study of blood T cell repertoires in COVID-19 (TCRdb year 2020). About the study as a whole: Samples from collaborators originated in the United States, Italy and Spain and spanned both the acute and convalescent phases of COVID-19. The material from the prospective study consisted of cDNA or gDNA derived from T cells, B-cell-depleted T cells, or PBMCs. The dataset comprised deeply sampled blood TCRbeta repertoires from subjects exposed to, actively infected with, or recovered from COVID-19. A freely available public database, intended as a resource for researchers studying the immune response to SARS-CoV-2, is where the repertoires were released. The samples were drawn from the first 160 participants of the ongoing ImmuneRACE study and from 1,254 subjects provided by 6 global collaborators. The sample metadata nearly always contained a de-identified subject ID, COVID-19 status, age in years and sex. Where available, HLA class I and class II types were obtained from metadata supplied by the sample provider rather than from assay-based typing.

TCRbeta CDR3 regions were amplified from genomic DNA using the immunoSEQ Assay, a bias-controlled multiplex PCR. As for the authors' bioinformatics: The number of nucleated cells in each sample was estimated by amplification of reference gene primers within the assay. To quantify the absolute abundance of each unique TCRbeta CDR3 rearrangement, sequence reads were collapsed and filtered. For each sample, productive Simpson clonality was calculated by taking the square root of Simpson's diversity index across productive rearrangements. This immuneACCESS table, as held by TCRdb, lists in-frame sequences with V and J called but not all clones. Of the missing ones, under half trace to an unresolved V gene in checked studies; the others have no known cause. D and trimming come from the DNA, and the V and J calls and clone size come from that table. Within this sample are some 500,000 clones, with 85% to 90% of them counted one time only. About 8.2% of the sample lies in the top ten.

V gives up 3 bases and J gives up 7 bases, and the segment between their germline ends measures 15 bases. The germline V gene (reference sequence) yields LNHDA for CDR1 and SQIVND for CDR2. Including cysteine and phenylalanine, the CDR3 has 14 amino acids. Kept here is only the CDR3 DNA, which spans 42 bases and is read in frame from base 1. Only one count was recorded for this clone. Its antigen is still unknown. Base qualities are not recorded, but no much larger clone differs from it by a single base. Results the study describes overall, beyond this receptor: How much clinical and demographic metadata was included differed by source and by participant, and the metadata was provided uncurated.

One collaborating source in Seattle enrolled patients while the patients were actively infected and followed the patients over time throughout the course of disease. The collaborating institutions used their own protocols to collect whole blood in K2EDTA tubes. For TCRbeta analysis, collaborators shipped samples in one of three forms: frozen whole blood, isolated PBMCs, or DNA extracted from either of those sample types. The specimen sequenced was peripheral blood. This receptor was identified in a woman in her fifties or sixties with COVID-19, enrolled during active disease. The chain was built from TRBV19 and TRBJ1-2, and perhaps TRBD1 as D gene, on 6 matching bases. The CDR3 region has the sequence CASSITGTGGGYTF. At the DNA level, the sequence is TGTGCCAGTAGTATCACAGGGACGGGGGGTGGCTACACCTTC.